These 2 T cell receptor beta chains originate from one sample sequenced in a study of blood T cells in healthy people across ages. A second roughly 6 to 12 cycle PCR used barcoded and J-beta primers. A single record per CDR3 protein comes from TCRdb applying MiXCR to the 5' RACE reads. The repertoire includes fewer than 600,000 distinct CDR3 sequences, 27% of them detected once, and approximately 3.5% sits in the top ten. A further study also used this sample, focusing on T cells of mothers and their children.

The sequencing sample was made of blood. The receptors were sampled from a boy aged 2-9 years in good health.

The chain has TRBV29-1 and TRBJ1-5; 7 nucleotides align to TRBD1. This CDR3 has 20 residues. Germline V gives CDR1 SQVTM, CDR2 ANQGSEA. Trimming cost V 4 bases and J 0 bases; bases outside gene matches: 21. The CDR3 region is CSVAHIGTVYPHNSNQPQHF. DNA for the CDR3: TGCAGCGTTGCACACATCGGGACAGTATACCCTCATAATAGCAATCAGCCCCAGCATTTT.

J is TRBJ2-3 and V is TRBV3-1, with D uncertain. Deletions cut 0 bases from V and 11 bases from J, with 6 bases between. Looked up from germline, CDR1 is LGHDT and CDR2 is YNNKEL (reference sequence). There are 11 residues in the CDR3. CDR3 region: CASSQEGQQYF. The CDR3 nucleotides read TGTGCCAGCAGCCAAGAAGGTCAGCAGTATTTT.